The entry below gives a single T cell receptor (beta chain) sequence along with its context. Its antigen remains unknown. Deletions cut 0 bases from V and 4 bases from J, with 12 bases between. The CDR3 is 14 amino acids. CDR1 DFQATT and CDR2 SNEGSKA come from the germline V gene (reference sequence). 5'RACE primed at constant segments yielded TCR alpha and TCR beta cDNA libraries bearing sample barcodes and UMIs. TCRdb used MiXCR to reprocess the 5' RACE reads, holding one entry per CDR3 protein. The table lists approximately 340,000 distinct CDR3 sequences, under 15% of them singletons. This specimen comes from a study of T-cell memory formation after mild COVID-19. Study-wide findings and caveats: What remained unconfirmed was the SARS-CoV-2 specificity of second-wave clones peaking on day 37. Clones that contracted from day 15 to 85 were balanced CD4/CD8, while later expanders leaned CD4+. The study detected some responding clones in pre-infection memory, suggesting cross-reactive memory joined.

This chain joins TRBV20-1 and TRBJ1-2; D possibly corresponds to TRBD1 (6 bases). The clonotype originates from a man aged 18 to 29 who had mild COVID-19 (a few samples of this study predate the infection). Cell type and time point are not known. Sequences were obtained from PBMCs or a T cell subset sorted from them (not recorded which). The CDR3 DNA reads as TGCAGTGCTAGAGATAGGGGGGTGGGCTATGGCTACACCTTC. It codes for CSARDRGVGYGYTF.